One sample yielded the 26 T cell receptor beta chains listed below, sequenced in a study of blood T cell repertoires in COVID-19. Measured with immunoSEQ multiplex PCR; TCRdb has only the in-frame clones, and not every one. Among hundreds of thousands of clones listed, just over 85% were seen once. Sequencing was performed on peripheral blood. The source of these receptors is a woman in her 30s with active or convalescent COVID-19.

The chain joins TRBV6-1 to TRBJ1-6; TRBD1 aligns across 8 bases. Germline V CDR1 and CDR2: MNHNS, SASEGT. The CDR3 totals 15 residues. V gave up 1 base and J gave up 9 bases; unmatched junction bases: 5. This CDR3 reads CASSEGTGRASPLHF. The CDR3 DNA reads TGTGCCAGCAGTGAAGGGACAGGGCGTGCTTCACCCCTCCACTTT.

This clone was detected only a few times. This chain links TRBV5-6 with TRBJ1-4, with TRBD1 as a possible D gene (6 bases). The CDR3 is 16 amino acids. Germline V gene lookup returns CDR1 SGHDT and CDR2 YYEEEE. With 4 bases removed from V and 4 bases from J, the gap between germline ends came to 17 bases. CDR3 coding DNA: TGTGCCAGCAGCCAGATGGGGACATTGGGTAATGAAAAACTGTTTTTT. It codes for CASSQMGTLGNEKLFF.

The chain uses TRBV5-6 and TRBJ1-1; TRBD1 aligns across 12 bases. CDR1 SGHDT and CDR2 YYEEEE come from the germline V gene. The CDR3 consists of 18 residues. The junction had 10 bases not matched to a gene; V was cut back by 4 bases and J by 0 bases. CDR3 bases: TGTGCCAGCAGCAATACCGGGACAGGGGGCTTCATGAACACTGAAGCTTTCTTT. This encodes CASSNTGTGGFMNTEAFF.

This clone occurred many times. The J gene is TRBJ2-1, the V gene TRBV3-1 (or the pseudogene TRBV3-2), with D possibly TRBD1 on 6 matching bases. CDR1 LGHDT and CDR2 YNNKEL come from the germline V gene (reference sequence). V shed 3 bases and J shed 10 bases, with 13 bases lying between them. This CDR3 has 13 residues. In nucleotides, the CDR3 is TGTGCCAGCAGCCAGCCCCATGACAGGGAGCAGTTCTTC. Its translation is CASSQPHDREQFF.

The chain recombines TRBV2 with TRBJ2-7, with 11 bases lining up with TRBD2. There are 15 residues in the CDR3. Germline lookup yields CDR1 SNHLY and CDR2 FYNNEI. V lost 6 bases and J lost 0; bases outside the gene matches: 4. DNA of the CDR3: TGTGCCAGCAGATTCACTAGCGGGGGCTCCTACGAGCAGTACTTC. Translated: CASRFTSGGSYEQYF.

The rearrangement links TRBV30 to TRBJ2-3; 11 positions match TRBD2. The germline V gene encodes CDR1 GTSNPN and CDR2 SVGIG (reference sequence). The CDR3 spans 15 residues. V lost 0 bases and J lost 4; bases outside the gene matches: 3. The CDR3 nucleotides read TGTGCCTGGAGTGTACTAGCGGGAGCGGCAGATACGCAGTATTTT. It yields the protein CAWSVLAGAADTQYF.

The J gene is TRBJ1-1, the V gene TRBV10-3, with 12 bases that match TRBD1. Germline assignment: CDR1 ENHRY and CDR2 SYGVKD. CDR3 size: 16 residues. V was pared by 7 bases and J by 6 bases, with 12 bases of the junction left unmatched. The CDR3 sequence is CAIKGQGASPSAEAFF. The DNA of the CDR3 is TGTGCCATCAAGGGACAGGGGGCGAGTCCGTCTGCTGAAGCTTTCTTT.

V and J are TRBV19 and TRBJ1-5, with D possibly matching TRBD1 (5 bases). The germline gives CDR1 LNHDA, CDR2 SQIVND (reference sequence). The CDR3 covers 16 residues. V was shortened by 6 bases and J by 0 bases, with 15 bases between the two germline ends. The CDR3 loop reads CASSLTGPNSNQPQHF. The CDR3 bases are TGTGCCAGTAGCTTAACAGGTCCCAATAGCAATCAGCCCCAGCATTTT.

The chain joins TRBV19 to TRBJ1-1; 10 positions agree with TRBD1. Germline V gives CDR1 LNHDA, CDR2 SQIVND (reference sequence). This CDR3 has 15 amino acids. Trimming took 7 bases from V and 5 from J; bases not matched to a gene: 10. The CDR3 region is CASTTGQGPFTEAFF. CDR3 DNA sequence: TGTGCCAGTACCACGGGACAGGGGCCTTTTACTGAAGCTTTCTTT.

J is TRBJ1-6 and V is TRBV5-4, with D perhaps matching TRBD1 (6 bases). The V end lost 4 bases, the J end lost 6 bases, and 11 bases lay between the germline ends. Germline loops: CDR1 SGHNT, CDR2 YYREEE (reference sequence). The CDR3 runs to 14 residues. The CDR3 DNA reads TGTGCCAGCAGCCCGGACAGCTCTAATTCACCCCTCCACTTT. Its protein product is CASSPDSSNSPLHF.

The chain links TRBV19 to TRBJ2-2, with D perhaps TRBD2 (6 bases). The V gene's germline CDR1 is LNHDA and CDR2 SQIVND (reference sequence). This CDR3 region has 14 residues. Trimming took off 7 bases at V and 3 bases at J, with 12 bases between the two ends. The CDR3 nucleotides are TGTGCCAGTATCTCTGGGGGGTACACCGGGGAGCTGTTTTTT. As protein: CASISGGYTGELFF.

CDR3 bases: TGTGCCAGCAGACAAGACAGGGGGAATTCACCCCTCCACTTT. It codes for CASRQDRGNSPLHF. V gene TRBV6-5 combines with J gene TRBJ1-6; 9 bases fit TRBD1. Germline V CDR1 and CDR2: MNHEY, SVGAGI. J gave up 7 bases and V 6 bases, and 4 bases lay outside the gene matches. CDR3 length: 14 residues.

A word on this clone: At one of its ends the junction is not consistent with the germline gene, which may arise from a read error. The genes are TRBV3-1 (or the pseudogene TRBV3-2) and TRBJ2-7, with TRBD1 as a possible D gene (6 bases). CDR1 and CDR2 (germline): LGHDT, YNNKEL (reference sequence). CDR3 length equals 13 residues. CDR3 amino acids: CASNQQGTYEQYF. The CDR3, as DNA: TGTGCCAGCAACCAACAGGGAACCTACGAGCAGTACTTC.

The chain is built from TRBV5-6 and TRBJ2-2, with D maybe TRBD1 (5 bases). The CDR3 contains 11 residues. Trimming shortened V by 3 bases and J by 12 bases, and 9 bases separated the two germline ends. The V gene's germline CDR1 is SGHDT and CDR2 YYEEEE. In nucleotides, the CDR3 is TGTGCCAGCAGCTCTCAGGGCCAGCTGTTTTTT. Encoded protein: CASSSQGQLFF.

The V and J genes are TRBV4-1 and TRBJ1-1; D gene uncertain. The CDR3 is 16 amino acids. From germline, CDR1 is MGHRA and CDR2 YSYEKL. Trimming stripped 6 bases from V and 0 bases from J, with 17 bases between. The CDR3 is CASSSGPGGMNTEAFF. The CDR3 nucleotides read TGCGCCAGCAGTTCGGGCCCGGGAGGTATGAACACTGAAGCTTTCTTT.

V usage is TRBV6-5 and J usage is TRBJ2-1; D is perhaps TRBD2 (6 bases). V was pared by 7 bases and J by 9 bases, with 22 bases between. The CDR3 length is 15 residues. CDR1 and CDR2 from the germline V gene are MNHEY and SVGAGI. The CDR3: CASTNPGSDSGEQFF. Here the CDR3 DNA reads TGTGCCAGCACCAACCCCGGGAGCGACAGTGGTGAGCAGTTCTTC.

The rearrangement joins TRBV5-8 to TRBJ1-1; TRBD1 matches 8 bases. CDR3 length: 12 amino acids. The V gene end was trimmed by 3 bases and the J gene end by 10 bases; junction bases not matched to a gene: 5. In germline, CDR1 is SGHTS, CDR2 YDEGEE. CDR3 nucleotides: TGTGCCAGCAGCTCACAGGGGGGGAGAGCTTTCTTT. Residues: CASSSQGGRAFF.

This clone occurred a few times. The CDR3 reads CASSEPTTGRQYF. The CDR3 region has the DNA TGTGCCAGCAGTGAACCAACGACAGGGAGGCAGTACTTC. The chain links TRBV6-1 to TRBJ2-7, with 7 nucleotides matching TRBD1. V was pared by 2 bases and J by 9 bases, with 7 bases of the junction left unmatched. From germline, CDR1 is MNHNS and CDR2 SASEGT. The CDR3 runs to 13 residues.

As DNA, the CDR3 is TGTGCCAGCAGCAACAACCCGGGGGGACTAGCGGAGTCCTACGAGCAGTACTTC. Translation: CASSNNPGGLAESYEQYF. The J gene is TRBJ2-7, the V gene TRBV21-1; the table assigns TRBD2, which was not confirmed against the DNA. TRBV21-1 is termed a pseudogene. The CDR3 has 18 residues.

This rearrangement joins TRBV6-1 to TRBJ1-1, with a tentative D call TRBD1 (6 bases). Between the trimmed V and J ends, which lost 0 bases and 4 bases, there was a span of 15 bases. This CDR3 comprises 16 residues. Germline CDR1 and CDR2: MNHNS and SASEGT. DNA for the CDR3: TGTGCCAGCAGTGAAGCGGCGGGGGGCTTGCCCACTGAAGCTTTCTTT. Translation gives CASSEAAGGLPTEAFF.

The V and J genes are TRBV10-3 and TRBJ2-1; no clear D gene. V was clipped by 6 bases and J by 4 bases, with 16 bases between them. The CDR3 is 15 residues long. Per germline, CDR1 ENHRY and CDR2 SYGVKD. In DNA, the CDR3 is TGTGCCATCAGGGGTGACTCAGTTGAATACAATGAGCAGTTCTTC. Protein sequence: CAIRGDSVEYNEQFF.

The rearrangement joins TRBV5-1 to TRBJ1-3; possible D gene TRBD1, 5 bases. From germline, CDR1 is SGHRS and CDR2 YFSETQ. Trimming pared 5 bases from V and 3 bases from J, leaving 15 bases between. The CDR3 loop spans 15 amino acids. CDR3 residues: CASRLGGTDGNTIYF. As DNA, the CDR3 is TGCGCCAGCAGGCTGGGCGGGACTGATGGAAACACCATATATTTT.

This sequence joins TRBV15 and TRBJ2-2, with 10 positions matching TRBD2. The CDR3 length is 21 residues. Germline V CDR1 and CDR2: LNHNV, YYDKDF (reference sequence). V lost 0 bases, J lost 4 bases, and 17 bases stayed unmatched. The CDR3 loop is CATSRDIPGGIAGGPTGELFF. For the CDR3, the DNA is TGTGCCACCAGCAGAGATATCCCCGGGGGAATAGCGGGGGGCCCCACCGGGGAGCTGTTTTTT.

This clone was recorded once. The genes are TRBV5-4 and TRBJ1-2; 8 nucleotides align to TRBD1. Germline loops: CDR1 SGHNT, CDR2 YYREEE (reference sequence). J lost 7 bases, V lost 4 bases, and 6 bases had no gene match. The CDR3 loop spans 13 amino acids. CDR3 DNA: TGTGCCAGCAGCCCCTGGACAGGGACTGGCTACACCTTC. Residues: CASSPWTGTGYTF.

This clone was observed once. The V gene is TRBV6-6, the J gene TRBJ1-4; 8 nucleotides match TRBD1. V trimming: 6 bases; J trimming: 10 bases; junction bases outside the gene matches: 10. Germline CDR1 MNHNY, CDR2 SVGAGI (reference sequence). The CDR3 loop spans 14 amino acids. Here the CDR3 DNA reads TGTGCCAGCAGCCCGACAGGGGAGCAGGGAAAACTGTTTTTT. This gives the protein CASSPTGEQGKLFF.

This sequence joins TRBV5-1 and TRBJ2-6; the D gene is possibly TRBD2 (5 bases). From germline, CDR1 is SGHRS and CDR2 YFSETQ. This CDR3 region has 16 residues. V lost 10 bases and J lost 6, with 23 bases in between. The CDR3 reads CAPTGFIAMEANVLTF. The DNA for the CDR3 is TGCGCCCCAACGGGGTTTATCGCGATGGAGGCCAACGTCCTGACTTTC. The variable domain in full, with the rest retrieved from reference TRBV5-1 and TRBJ2-6, is KAGVTQTPRYLIKTRGQQVTLSCSPISGHRSVSWYQQTPGQGLQFLFEYFSETQRNKGNFPGRFSGRQFSNSRSEMNVSTLELGDSALYLCAPTGFIAMEANVLTFGAGSRLTVL.